This T cell receptor (beta chain) stems from a study of shared clonotypes between healthy human individuals. Study as a whole: Donor ages ranged 18 to 49 years: a couple of women, a few men. Each donor had three CD4 naive, three CD4 memory, two CD8 naive and one CD8 memory plate.

Deep-level settings were used for running the assay. Researchers divided each subset's genomic DNA evenly across several immunoSEQ plates. Libraries were prepared by immunoSEQ multiplex PCR; TCRdb keeps only in-frame clonotypes and omits some of them. This sample has around 2,100,000 clones, with over 85% found just once. This CDR3 comprises 18 residues. Germline-derived CDR1 and CDR2 are SEHNR and FQNEAQ (reference sequence). V was pared by 7 bases and J by 0 bases, with 23 bases between. As defined, naive CD8 cells were CD45RO-negative and positively selected for CCR7, with terminally differentiated effector memory CD45RA+ cells excluded.

The rearrangement uses TRBV7-9 and TRBJ2-3; perhaps TRBD1 as D (7 bases). The sample taken for sequencing was naive CD8+ T cells sorted from blood. This receptor was obtained from a man between 18 and 35 years old in good health. Here the CDR3 DNA reads TGTGCCAGCACCAATCTAAATTCGGGGGACAGAAGCACAGATACGCAGTATTTT. The encoded protein is CASTNLNSGDRSTDTQYF.